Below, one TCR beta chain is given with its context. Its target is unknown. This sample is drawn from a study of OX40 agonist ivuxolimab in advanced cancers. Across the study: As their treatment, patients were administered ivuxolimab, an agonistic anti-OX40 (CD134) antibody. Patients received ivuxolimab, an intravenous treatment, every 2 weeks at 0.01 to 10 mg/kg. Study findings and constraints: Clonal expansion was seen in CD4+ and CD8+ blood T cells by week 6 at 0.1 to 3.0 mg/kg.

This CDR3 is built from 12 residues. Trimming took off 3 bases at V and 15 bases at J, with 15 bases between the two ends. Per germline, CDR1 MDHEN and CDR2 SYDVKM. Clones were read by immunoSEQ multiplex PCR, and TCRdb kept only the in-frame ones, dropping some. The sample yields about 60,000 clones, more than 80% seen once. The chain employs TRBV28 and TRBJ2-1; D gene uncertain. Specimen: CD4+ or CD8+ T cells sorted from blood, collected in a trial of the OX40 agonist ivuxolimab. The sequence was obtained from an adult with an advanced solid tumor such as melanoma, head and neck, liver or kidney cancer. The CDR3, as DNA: TGTGCCAGCAGTTTCGAGAACTCGCGTAGGTTCTTC. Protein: CASSFENSRRFF.